Here is one T cell receptor (beta chain) with its context. No cognate antigen has been identified for it. The sample holds no much larger clone one base away, and base qualities are not on file. This specimen's treatment or condition label, per the study, means: about 20 received Ad26.COV2.S at low or high dose, single or two shots; about five received placebo; per-sample allocation not given. For vaccine and placebo recipients, the sequenced repertoires came from samples collected on day 63 after the first injection. In Cohort 1b, roughly 26 adults aged 18-55 years were enrolled at a single site in Boston, USA, between 29 July and 7 August 2020. As a vaccine, Ad26.COV2.S was a replication-incompetent adenovirus type 26 vector that expressed a prefusion-stabilized SARS-CoV-2 spike protein derived from the original Wuhan strain. The CDR3, from cysteine to phenylalanine, totals 13 residues. Only the CDR3 part of the read is kept: 39 bases, read in frame from the first base. Deletion took 5 bases off V and 1 base off J, with a span of 8 bases between the germline ends. CDR1 and CDR2, per the germline V gene, are MNHEY and SVGEGT.

The immunoSEQ Assay was used to sequence TCRbeta CDR3 regions. After extraction, genomic DNA underwent amplification by bias-controlled multiplex PCR, followed by high-throughput sequencing. The paper's data handling went like this. Collapsing and filtering of sequences were performed to quantify the absolute abundance of each unique TCRbeta CDR3 region. Usable DNA was measured by amplifying reference genes present in all nucleated cells, and TCRbeta template counts were normalized to that usable DNA to estimate T cell fraction. Repertoire TCRs were annotated as SARS-CoV-2-specific when V gene, CDR3 amino acid sequence and J gene were exactly matched to a known reactive TCR set. MIRA supplied the reference SARS-CoV-2 TCR set, which was filtered for enrichment in COVID-19-positive ImmuneCODE repertoires so that public or cross-reactive TCRs were removed. Using the MIRA antigens, annotated TCRs were further analysed by specific ORF or by position within an ORF. Breadth was defined as annotated unique rearrangements over total unique productive rearrangements; depth was the summed frequency of those rearrangements. Group comparisons of TCR breadth used two-sided Wilcoxon rank-sum tests. As stored in TCRdb, this immuneACCESS dataset retains in-frame rearrangements with V and J assigned. A fraction of the clones does not appear; measured against another copy, unresolved V genes explain less than half of the discrepancy, and the remainder lacks a known reason. The V and J calls and clone size are taken from that table; D and trimming were inferred from the DNA. Here the sample has 200,000 to 300,000 clones; approximately 90% occur a single time. The ten largest account for around 10% of the sample.

This sample is part of a study of Ad26.COV2.S vaccination and SARS-CoV-2 variants (dated by TCRdb to the early 2020s). About the study as a whole: Vaccine-arm donors came from COV1001, a multicentre, randomized, double-blind, placebo-controlled phase I-IIa trial of Ad26.COV2.S in healthy adults. Ad26.COV2.S was given intramuscularly at 5x10^10 or 1x10^11 viral particles, as a single shot or as two shots 56 days apart. The specificity and breadth of SARS-CoV-2-reactive T cell receptors after Ad26.COV2.S vaccination were assessed by TCRbeta repertoire sequencing. The TCR-sequenced set comprised around 30 samples: roughly 19 Ad26.COV2.S vaccine recipients, 5 placebo recipients and 8 SARS-CoV-2 convalescent individuals. Trial participants were randomized into five groups of five, in which low-dose or high-dose Ad26.COV2.S was given once or twice, or placebo was given on both occasions. Investigators did not know the trial group allocation while performing experiments and assessing outcomes. Here is what the overall study found, with its caveats: After vaccination, spike-specific CD8+ and CD4+ T cell responses were reported to show substantial breadth. Comparing responses between vaccine doses or regimens was not something the study was powered to do. It was noted by the authors that total T cell responses may have been underestimated by the TCR breadth and depth analyses. Vaccine and placebo recipients had similar non-spike TCR breadth, a finding consistent with the vaccine containing only spike. Compared with placebo recipients, Ad26.COV2.S recipients showed higher spike-specific TCR breadth (P = 0.0014).

This receptor was identified in a person aged 18-60 years who received the Ad26.COV2.S COVID-19 vaccine or a placebo. This sequence uses TRBV6-2 or TRBV6-3 and TRBJ2-5; the D region may be TRBD1 or TRBD2, each matching 5 bases equally. The source was peripheral blood, collected in a trial of Ad26.COV2.S vaccine versus placebo. The CDR3 loop reads CASSTGTQETQYF. The nucleotide sequence reads as follows: TGTGCCAGCAGTACCGGGACCCAAGAGACCCAGTACTTC.